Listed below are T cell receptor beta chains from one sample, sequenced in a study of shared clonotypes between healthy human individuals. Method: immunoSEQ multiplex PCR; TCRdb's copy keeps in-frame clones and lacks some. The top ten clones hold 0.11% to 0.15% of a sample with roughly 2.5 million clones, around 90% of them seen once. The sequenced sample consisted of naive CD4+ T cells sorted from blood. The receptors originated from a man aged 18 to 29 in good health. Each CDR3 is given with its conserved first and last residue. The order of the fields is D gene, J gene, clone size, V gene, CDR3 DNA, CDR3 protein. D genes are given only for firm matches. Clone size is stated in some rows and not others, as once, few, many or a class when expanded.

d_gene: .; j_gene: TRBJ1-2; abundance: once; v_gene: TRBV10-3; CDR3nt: TGTGCCAACACTCAGGGGCGCTTCCACGGCTACACCTTC; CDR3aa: CANTQGRFHGYTF
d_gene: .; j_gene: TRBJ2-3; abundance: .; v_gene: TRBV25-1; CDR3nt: TGTGCCAGCAGTAAACTAGACCCGACTACAGATACGCAGTATTTT; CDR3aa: CASSKLDPTTDTQYF
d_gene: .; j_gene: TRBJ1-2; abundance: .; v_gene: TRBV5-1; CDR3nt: TGCGCCAGCAGTTATGACGGGGCTAACTATGGCTACACCTTC; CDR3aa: CASSYDGANYGYTF
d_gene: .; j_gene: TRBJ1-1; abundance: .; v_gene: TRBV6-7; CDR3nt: TGTGCCAGCAGTTACGGGCCGAAACGGATGAACACTGAAGCTTTCTTT; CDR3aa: CASSYGPKRMNTEAFF
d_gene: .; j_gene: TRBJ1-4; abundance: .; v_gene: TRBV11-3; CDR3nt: TGTGCCAGCAGCCGGCTTTCAGGGTCTAATGAAAAACTGTTTTTT; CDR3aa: CASSRLSGSNEKLFF
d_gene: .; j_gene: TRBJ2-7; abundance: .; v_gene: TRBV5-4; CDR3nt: TGTGCCAGCAGCTTGGGACACAACTCCTACGAGCAGTACTTC; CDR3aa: CASSLGHNSYEQYF
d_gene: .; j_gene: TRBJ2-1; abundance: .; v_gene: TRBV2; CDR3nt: TGTGCCAGCAGCGCCAACTCTAAGACTGAGCAGTTCTTC; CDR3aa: CASSANSKTEQFF
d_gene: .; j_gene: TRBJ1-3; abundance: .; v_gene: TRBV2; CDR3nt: TGTGCCAGCAGTGGGGGAGCTGGGGGTTTTGGAAACACCATATATTTT; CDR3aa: CASSGGAGGFGNTIYF
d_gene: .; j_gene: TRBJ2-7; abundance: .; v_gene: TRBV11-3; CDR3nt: TGTGCCAGCAGCTCCGTATACGGTACGAACGAGCAGTACTTC; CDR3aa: CASSSVYGTNEQYF
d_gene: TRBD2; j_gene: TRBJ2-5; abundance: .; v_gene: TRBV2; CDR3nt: TGTGCCAGCAGTCGGACTAGCGCAAAAGAGACCCAGTACTTC; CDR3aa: CASSRTSAKETQYF
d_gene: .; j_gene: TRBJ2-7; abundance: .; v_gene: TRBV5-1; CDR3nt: TGCGCCAGCAGCCCCTCGGAGGGATGGGGATACGAGCAGTACTTC; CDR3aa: CASSPSEGWGYEQYF
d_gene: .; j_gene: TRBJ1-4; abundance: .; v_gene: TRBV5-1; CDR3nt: TGCGCCAGCAGCTTGGAGGCCAGTAGTAGTGAAAAACTGTTTTTT; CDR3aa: CASSLEASSSEKLFF
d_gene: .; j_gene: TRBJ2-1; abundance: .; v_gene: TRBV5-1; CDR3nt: TGCGCCAGCAGCTCGCGCGCAGGGAGGGGGTATGAGCAGTTCTTC; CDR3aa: CASSSRAGRGYEQFF
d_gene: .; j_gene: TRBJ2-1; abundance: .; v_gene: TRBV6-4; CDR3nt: TGTGCCACCTCAGGGGCCCTAAGAAATGAGCAGTTCTTC; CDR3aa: CATSGALRNEQFF
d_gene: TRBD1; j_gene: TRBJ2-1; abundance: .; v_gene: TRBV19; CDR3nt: TGTGCCAGTAGAGATACGACAGGGCTATCGAATGAGCAGTTCTTC; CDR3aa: CASRDTTGLSNEQFF
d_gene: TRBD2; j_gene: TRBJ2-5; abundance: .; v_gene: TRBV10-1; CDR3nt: TGCGCCACCGCACCCCAGCGGGGATCCCAAGAGACCCAGTACTTC; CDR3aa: CATAPQRGSQETQYF
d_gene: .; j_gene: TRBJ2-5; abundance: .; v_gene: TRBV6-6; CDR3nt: TGTGCCAGCATGATTGACGAGTACCAAGAGACCCAGTACTTC; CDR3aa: CASMIDEYQETQYF
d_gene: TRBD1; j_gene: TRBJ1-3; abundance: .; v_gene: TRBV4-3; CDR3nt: TGCGCCAGCAGCCACCTCCCCGACAGGGCTGGAAACACCATATATTTT; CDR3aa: CASSHLPDRAGNTIYF
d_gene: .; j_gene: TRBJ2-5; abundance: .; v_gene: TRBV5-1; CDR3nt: TGCGCCAGCAGGAGACAAGAGACCCAGTACTTC; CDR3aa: CASRRQETQYF
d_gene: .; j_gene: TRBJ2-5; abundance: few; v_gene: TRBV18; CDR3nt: TGTGCCAGCTCACCTGGGAGCCAAGAGACCCAGTACTTC; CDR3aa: CASSPGSQETQYF
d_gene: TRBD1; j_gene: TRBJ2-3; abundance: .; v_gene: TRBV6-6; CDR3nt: TGTGCCAGCAGCCAGGCCGGGACAGGGCTTATAGATACGCAGTATTTT; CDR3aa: CASSQAGTGLIDTQYF
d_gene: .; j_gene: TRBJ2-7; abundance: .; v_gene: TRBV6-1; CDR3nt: TGTGCCAGCAGTGAGATCGCGCAGGGGAGGGGGGAGCAGTACTTC; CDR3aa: CASSEIAQGRGEQYF
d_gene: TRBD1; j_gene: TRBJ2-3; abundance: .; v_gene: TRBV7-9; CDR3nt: TGTGCCAGCAGCCGTCGGACAGGGGGCTCCGCAGATACGCAGTATTTT; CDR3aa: CASSRRTGGSADTQYF
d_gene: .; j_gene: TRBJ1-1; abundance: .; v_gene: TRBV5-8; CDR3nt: TGTGCCAGCAGCTCAGGGGTCTCGGGGAGAATGAACACTGAAGCTTTCTTT; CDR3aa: CASSSGVSGRMNTEAFF
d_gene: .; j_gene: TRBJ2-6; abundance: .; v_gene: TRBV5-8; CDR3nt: TGTGCCAGCAGTTACGGTGGCTCTGGGGCCAACGTCCTGACTTTC; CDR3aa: CASSYGGSGANVLTF
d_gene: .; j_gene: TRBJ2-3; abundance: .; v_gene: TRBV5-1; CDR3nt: TGCGCCAGCAGCCTACCGGGACCAGACACAGATACGCAGTATTTT; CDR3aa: CASSLPGPDTDTQYF
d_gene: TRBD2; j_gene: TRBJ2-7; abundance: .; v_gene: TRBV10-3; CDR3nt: TGTGCCATCAGTTTGGGACTAGCGGGAGATGAGCAGTACTTC; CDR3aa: CAISLGLAGDEQYF
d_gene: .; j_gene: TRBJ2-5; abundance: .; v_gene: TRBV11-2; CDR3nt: TGTGCCAGCCGGAATAGGGACGGAGAGACCCAGTACTTC; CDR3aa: CASRNRDGETQYF
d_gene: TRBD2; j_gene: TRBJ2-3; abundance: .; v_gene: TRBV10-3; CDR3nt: TGTGCCATCAGTGCAGCCCCCCTGACTAGCGGGGTTACAGATACGCAGTATTTT; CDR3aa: CAISAAPLTSGVTDTQYF
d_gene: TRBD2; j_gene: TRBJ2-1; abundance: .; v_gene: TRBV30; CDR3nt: TGTGCCTGGAGTGTCACCAGGACTAGCGGGATCCCTTCCTACAATGAGCAGTTCTTC; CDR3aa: CAWSVTRTSGIPSYNEQFF
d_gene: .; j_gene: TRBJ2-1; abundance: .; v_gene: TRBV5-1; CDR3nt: TGCGCCAGCAGCCTCCTAGAATCAGCTCAGTTCTTC; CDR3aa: CASSLLESAQFF
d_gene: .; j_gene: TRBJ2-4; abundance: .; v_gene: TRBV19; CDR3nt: TGTGCCAGTAGTTGGCCAGGGGAAGCCAAAAACATTCAGTACTTC; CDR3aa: CASSWPGEAKNIQYF
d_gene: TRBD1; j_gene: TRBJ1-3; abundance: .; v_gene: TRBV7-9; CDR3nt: TGTGCCAGCAGCTCGTTCCCCTCATTTACAGGGGTAACCATATATTTT; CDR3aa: CASSSFPSFTGVTIYF
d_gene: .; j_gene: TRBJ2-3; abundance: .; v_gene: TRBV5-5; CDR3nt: TGTGCCAGCAGCTTAGATCGGGTCGGAGCAGATACGCAGTATTTT; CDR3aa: CASSLDRVGADTQYF
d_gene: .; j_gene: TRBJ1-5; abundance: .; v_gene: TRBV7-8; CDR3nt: TGTGCCAGCAGCTTAGCTAACGCCAGGGCTTACAATCAGCCCCAGCATTTT; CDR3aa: CASSLANARAYNQPQHF
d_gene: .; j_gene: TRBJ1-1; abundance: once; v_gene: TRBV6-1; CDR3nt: TGTGCCAGCAGGGAAGGGTTGGGGTTTTCCCTGGACACTGAAGCTTTCTTT; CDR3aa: CASREGLGFSLDTEAFF
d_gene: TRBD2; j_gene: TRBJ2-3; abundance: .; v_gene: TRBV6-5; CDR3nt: TGTGCCACCGGACTAGCGGGACGAGATACGCAGTATTTT; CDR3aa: CATGLAGRDTQYF
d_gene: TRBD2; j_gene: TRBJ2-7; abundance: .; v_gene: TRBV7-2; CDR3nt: TGTGCCAGCAGCTCACTAGCGGGGAACTCTAACGAGCAGTACTTC; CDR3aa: CASSSLAGNSNEQYF
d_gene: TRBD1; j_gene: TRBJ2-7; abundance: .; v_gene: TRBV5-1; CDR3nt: TGCGCCAGCAGCTTGGTCGGGGACAGGGCCCGCGAGCAGTACTTC; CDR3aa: CASSLVGDRAREQYF
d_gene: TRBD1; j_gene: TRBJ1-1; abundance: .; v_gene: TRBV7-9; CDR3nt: TGTGCCAGCAGAAGGGACAGGGAAAACACTGAAGCTTTCTTT; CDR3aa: CASRRDRENTEAFF